This T cell receptor (beta chain) emerged from a study of blood T cell repertoires in COVID-19. Overall study: Donors in the United States, Italy and Spain gave samples during acute or convalescent COVID-19. Nucleic acid was either cDNA or gDNA, and it came from T cells, B-cell-depleted T cells, or PBMCs.

Original handling: Quantification of nucleated cells was approximated via reference gene primer amplification. Using immunoSEQ multiplex PCR, the repertoire was profiled, and TCRdb retains in-frame clones only, with some absent. The V and J calls and clone size are taken from that table; D and trimming were inferred from the DNA. The data contain about 25,000 clones, 65% to 85% of them seen just once; the ten biggest clones take up 50% to 65%. Trimming cost V 2 bases and J 4 bases, with 9 bases left between them. The CDR3 is made up of 14 amino acids. From germline, CDR1 is SGHTA and CDR2 FQGTGA. The rearrangement uses TRBV7-3 and TRBJ1-3; D is perhaps TRBD1 (5 bases). This clonotype originated in a man in his fifties or sixties with active or convalescent COVID-19. The specimen sequenced was peripheral blood. The CDR3 DNA follows: TGTGCCAGCAGCTTAGCGGGACGAGGAAACACCATATATTTT. Translation gives CASSLAGRGNTIYF.